This T cell receptor (beta chain) was obtained from a study of cytomegalovirus exposure and HLA in healthy donors. 60 Vbeta and 13 Jbeta primers were used in PCR. Clones were sequenced by immunoSEQ multiplex PCR, and TCRdb holds only the in-frame ones, with some missing. The sample shows approximately 190,000 clones, 75% to 80% of them seen only once. Study-wide findings and caveats: Reported findings show TCR beta sequences accurately forecast HLA-A and HLA-B alleles in most subjects. Analysis was carried out at a later point, and it linked a missense DCLRE1C variant to TCR beta V- and J-gene trimming.

Comment on this clone: Antigen: not known.

This receptor was obtained from a woman in her thirties in good health and CMV-seropositive. What was sequenced was PBMCs.

This CDR3 reads CASSLQGGVGSYNEQFF. DNA of the CDR3: TGTGCCAGCAGCCTCCAGGGGGGCGTCGGGTCCTACAATGAGCAGTTCTTC. The rearrangement uses TRBV4-2 and TRBJ2-1; a possible D gene is TRBD1 (7 bases). CDR3 length equals 17 residues. Trimming removed 4 bases at V and 1 base at J, with 17 bases between. The germline CDR1 and CDR2 sequences are LGHNA and YNFKEQ.